Following are 10 T cell receptor beta chains from one sample sequenced in a study of shared clonotypes between healthy human individuals. The naive CD8 subset, CD45RO-negative cells positively selected for CCR7, excluded terminally differentiated effector memory CD45RA+ cells. Profiling relied on immunoSEQ multiplex PCR, and the TCRdb table lists in-frame clones only, not all of them. The table records approximately 720,000 clones, about 92% of them present only once. The sequencing sample was made of naive CD8+ T cells sorted from blood. Every receptor here comes from a young man in good health.

V usage is TRBV7-9 and J usage is TRBJ2-1; perhaps TRBD2 as D (6 bases). The CDR3 is made up of 14 amino acids. Per the germline V gene, CDR1 is SEHNR and CDR2 is FQNEAQ (reference sequence). V lost 5 bases and J 7 bases, leaving 15 bases between the germline ends. Here the CDR3 reads CASSTHGTQNEQFF. The CDR3 DNA sequence: TGTGCCAGCAGCACCCACGGGACTCAAAATGAGCAGTTCTTC.

This chain links TRBV11-2 with TRBJ2-7; no firm D call. The germline gives CDR1 SGHAT, CDR2 FQNNGV. V was clipped by 1 base and J by 4 bases, with 8 bases between them. The CDR3 runs 13 residues. CDR3 in DNA: TGTGCCAGCAGCTTAGGGGCGCAGTACGAGCAGTACTTC. This encodes CASSLGAQYEQYF.

V usage is TRBV14 and J usage is TRBJ2-5; 9 bases are shared with TRBD2. The CDR3 runs to 15 residues. Germline lookup yields CDR1 SGHDN and CDR2 FVKESK. J gave up 2 bases and V 2 bases, and 3 bases lay outside the gene matches. CDR3 sequence (DNA): TGTGCCAGCAGCCAACTAGCGGGGAAACAAGAGACCCAGTACTTC. As protein: CASSQLAGKQETQYF.

V and J are TRBV21-1 and TRBJ2-2; the D call of TRBD2 is as the table states it, not checked on the DNA. TRBV21-1 is tagged as a pseudogene. The CDR3 sequence is 14 residues long. For the CDR3, the DNA is TGTGCCAGTCAGTGCGGGAGGGCAACCGGGGAGCTGTTTTTT. This gives the protein CASQCGRATGELFF.

The rearrangement uses TRBV29-1 and TRBJ2-1; tentative D call: TRBD2 (6 bases). The CDR3 runs to 17 residues. Germline CDR1 SQVTM, CDR2 ANQGSEA. Trimming shortened V by 4 bases and J by 1 base, and 20 bases separated the two germline ends. CDR3: CSVVGLPREMSYNEQFF. CDR3 bases: TGCAGCGTTGTAGGACTCCCCCGGGAGATGTCCTACAATGAGCAGTTCTTC.

This chain connects TRBV6-5 to TRBJ1-1; D might be TRBD1 (6 bases). The ends were cut back, 5 bases at V and 5 bases at J, with 12 bases in the middle. This CDR3 has 13 amino acids. Germline CDR1 reads MNHEY; CDR2 reads SVGAGI. Written as DNA, the CDR3 is TGTGCCAGCAGTACCGGACAGCTTACTGAAGCTTTCTTT. Protein: CASSTGQLTEAFF.

V is TRBV7-9 and J is TRBJ2-5; 8 bases fit TRBD1. Per the germline V gene, CDR1 is SEHNR and CDR2 is FQNEAQ (reference sequence). CDR3 length: 15 amino acids. Unmatched junction bases numbered 9, after V lost 4 bases and J lost 5 bases. Here the CDR3 reads CASSWPLRDRETQYF. In DNA, the CDR3 is TGTGCCAGCAGCTGGCCACTGCGGGACAGGGAGACCCAGTACTTC.

The V call is TRBV20-1, the J call TRBJ2-3; D might be TRBD2 (5 bases). The CDR3 is 11 residues long. The germline V gene encodes CDR1 DFQATT and CDR2 SNEGSKA (reference sequence). V shed 1 base and J shed 8 bases, with 7 bases lying between them. The CDR3 loop reads CSARGGSTQYF. The CDR3 region has the DNA TGCAGTGCTAGAGGAGGGAGTACGCAGTATTTT.

The V gene is TRBV6-6, the J gene TRBJ1-5; TRBD1 is a possible D gene (5 bases). The CDR3 totals 13 residues. V shed 6 bases and J shed 8 bases, with 14 bases lying between them. Germline CDR1 is MNHNY and CDR2 is SVGAGI (reference sequence). CDR3 bases: TGTGCCAGCAGGAGGGGCGGGGCTGAGCCCCAGCATTTT. Protein: CASRRGGAEPQHF.

V gene TRBV5-4 combines with J gene TRBJ2-7, with D perhaps being TRBD1 or TRBD2 (5 bases each). The V gene's germline CDR1 is SGHNT and CDR2 YYREEE (reference sequence). This CDR3 region has 15 residues. V was shortened by 4 bases and J by 3 bases, with 17 bases between the two germline ends. The CDR3: CASSLDGTSRYEQYF. The CDR3 DNA is TGTGCCAGCAGCCTAGACGGGACGAGTCGCTACGAGCAGTACTTC.